Shown below are 4 T cell receptor beta chains from a single sample sequenced in a study of T cells in localized non-small cell lung cancer. Repertoires were generated with immunoSEQ multiplex PCR, while TCRdb's copy carries only in-frame clones and drops some. Of approximately 4,000 clones listed, approximately 41% are singletons. The sample was lung tumor tissue, taken before any cancer treatment. These receptors were taken from a woman between 40 and 69 years old with stage I lung adenocarcinoma.

The chain is built from TRBV29-1 and TRBJ1-1; D is perhaps TRBD1 (6 bases). The V end was cut by 4 bases, the J end by 4 bases, with 16 bases between. This CDR3 region has 14 residues. Looked up from germline, CDR1 is SQVTM and CDR2 is ANQGSEA. The DNA for the CDR3 is TGCAGCGTTGCTCCATTGGGGGCGGCCACTGAAGCTTTCTTT. Residues: CSVAPLGAATEAFF. Variable domain in full (rest from reference TRBV29-1 and TRBJ1-1): SAVISQKPSRDICQRGTSLTIQCQVDSQVTMMFWYRQQPGQSLTLIATANQGSEATYESGFVIDKFPISRPNLTFSTLTVSNMSPEDSSIYLCSVAPLGAATEAFFGQGTRLTVV.

This clone was counted between two and nine times. This chain links TRBV5-1 with TRBJ2-2; no definite D call. The CDR3 runs 14 residues. V lost 4 bases and J lost 4, with 11 bases in between. CDR1 and CDR2 from the germline V gene are SGHRS and YFSETQ. CDR3: CASSPMGLTGELFF. CDR3 DNA sequence: TGCGCCAGCAGCCCAATGGGCCTCACCGGGGAGCTGTTTTTT.

The V gene is TRBV15, the J gene TRBJ2-7; D is possibly TRBD2 (6 bases). Germline values: CDR1 LNHNV, CDR2 YYDKDF (reference sequence). The V end lost 6 bases, the J end lost 4 bases, and 16 bases lay between the germline ends. CDR3 length equals 14 residues. The CDR3 coding sequence is TGTGCCACCAGTTTTCGGGAGACCGAATACGAGCAGTACTTC. This gives the protein CATSFRETEYEQYF. Supplemented by reference TRBV15 and TRBJ2-7, the full variable domain reads DAMVIQNPRYQVTQFGKPVTLSCSQTLNHNVMYWYQQKSSQAPKLLFHYYDKDFNNEADTPDNFQSRRPNTSFCFLDIRSPGLGDTAMYLCATSFRETEYEQYFGPGTRLTVT.

This rearrangement joins TRBV18 to TRBJ1-3; D is possibly TRBD1 (6 bases). This CDR3 has 16 residues. The germline V and J ends were trimmed by 1 base and 0 bases, with 10 bases remaining between them. CDR1 KGHSH and CDR2 LQKENI come from the germline V gene. The CDR3 sequence is CASSPRTGISGNTIYF. The CDR3 DNA sequence: TGTGCCAGCTCACCACGCACAGGGATCTCTGGAAACACCATATATTTT. The variable domain in full, completed from reference TRBV18 and TRBJ1-3, reads NAGVMQNPRHLVRRRGQEARLRCSPMKGHSHVYWYRQLPEEGLKFMVYLQKENIIDESGMPKERFSAEFPKEGPSILRIQQVVRGDSAAYFCASSPRTGISGNTIYFGEGSWLTVV.